The next 27 T cell receptor beta chains were all read from a single sample in a study of blood T cell repertoires in COVID-19 (TCRdb year 2020). Libraries were made using the immunoSEQ multiplex PCR assay. TCRdb's version of the immuneACCESS table is confined to in-frame rearrangements and falls short of the full clone set. An unresolved V gene accounts for under half of the shortfall where checked; the remainder is of unknown origin. The sample records roughly 50,000 clones, approximately 90% of which are singletons. The ten largest clones represent roughly an eighth of the sample. Source material: peripheral blood. The source is a woman aged 55-70 years with active COVID-19.

The chain uses TRBV9 and TRBJ1-1, with D unresolved. Germline CDR1 reads SGDLS; CDR2 reads YYNGEE. The CDR3 length is 14 residues. The ends were cut back, 0 bases at V and 3 bases at J, with 9 bases in the middle. The CDR3 sequence is CASSVGVADTEAFF. Here the CDR3 DNA reads TGTGCCAGCAGCGTAGGGGTGGCGGACACTGAAGCTTTCTTT.

The V and J genes are TRBV6-5 and TRBJ1-2; 11 bases map to TRBD1. CDR1 is MNHEY and CDR2 is SVGAGI in the germline V gene. V lost 0 bases and J lost 4; bases outside the gene matches: 1. The CDR3 is made up of 15 amino acids. In DNA, the CDR3 is TGTGCCAGCAGTTACTCGGGGACAGGGGGCTATGGCTACACCTTC. Encoded protein: CASSYSGTGGYGYTF.

The V call is TRBV3-1 (or the pseudogene TRBV3-2), the J call TRBJ2-2; 7 nucleotides agree with TRBD1. J lost 9 bases, V lost 4 bases, and 8 bases had no gene match. CDR1 is LGHDT and CDR2 is YNNKEL in the germline V gene (reference sequence). The CDR3 has 14 amino acids. The DNA for the CDR3 is TGTGCCAGCAGCCCCCACAACAGGGGCCGGGAGCTGTTTTTT. As protein: CASSPHNRGRELFF.

The chain employs TRBV7-3 and TRBJ2-2, with D possibly matching TRBD1 (6 bases). Germline V CDR1 and CDR2: SGHTA, FQGTGA. CDR3 length: 12 amino acids. The ends were cut back, 5 bases at V and 9 bases at J, with 10 bases in the middle. CDR3 sequence: CASSLTGRELFF. The CDR3 DNA reads TGTGCCAGCAGCCTGACAGGTCGGGAGCTGTTTTTT.

The genes are TRBV6-7 and TRBJ1-1; TRBD1 matches at 9 bases. Being an ORF, TRBV6-7 has a function that is uncertain. V lost 5 bases to trimming and J lost 13 bases; unmatched junction nucleotides: 5. The length of the CDR3 is 11 residues. CDR3 coding DNA: TGTGCCAGCAGTCAGGGACAGGGAGATTTCTTT. The encoded protein is CASSQGQGDFF.

The rearrangement uses TRBV29-1 and TRBJ1-1, with a weak D call TRBD1 (6 bases). Germline V gene sequence: CDR1 SQVTM, CDR2 ANQGSEA. CDR3 length equals 13 residues. Trimming removed 7 bases at V and 1 base at J, with 13 bases between. The DNA for the CDR3 is TGCAGCGCAAGAGGACAGCAGAACACTGAAGCTTTCTTT. This gives the protein CSARGQQNTEAFF.

This sequence joins TRBV11-2 and TRBJ2-2, with D uncertain. CDR3 length equals 13 residues. Trimming removed 5 bases from V and 5 bases from J, with 9 bases in between. Germline values: CDR1 SGHAT, CDR2 FQNNGV. This CDR3 is CASSPTRTGELFF. CDR3 DNA: TGTGCCAGCAGCCCCACAAGAACCGGGGAGCTGTTTTTT.

The rearrangement uses TRBV7-2 and TRBJ2-7; D may be TRBD2 (5 bases). This CDR3 region has 14 residues. Germline loops: CDR1 SGHTA, CDR2 FQGNSA. V lost 1 base and J lost 3, with 10 bases in between. For the CDR3, the DNA is TGTGCCAGCAGCTTAGTCGAGGGTAGCTACGAGCAGTACTTC. It codes for CASSLVEGSYEQYF. Filled out from reference TRBV7-2 and TRBJ2-7, the complete variable domain reads GAGVSQSPSNKVTEKGKDVELRCDPISGHTALYWYRQSLGQGLEFLIYFQGNSAPDKSGLPSDRFSAERTGGSVSTLTIQRTQQEDSAVYLCASSLVEGSYEQYFGPGTRLTVT.

V gene TRBV4-1 combines with J gene TRBJ2-4; D perhaps matches TRBD1 (6 bases). Germline V gene sequence: CDR1 MGHRA, CDR2 YSYEKL. The germline V and J ends were trimmed by 0 bases and 5 bases, with 8 bases remaining between them. The length of the CDR3 is 14 residues. DNA of the CDR3: TGCGCCAGCAGCCAAGAACCAGGGGAAAACATTCAGTACTTC. It encodes CASSQEPGENIQYF.

The rearrangement joins TRBV5-1 to TRBJ2-3; a possible D gene is TRBD1 (5 bases). This CDR3 has 15 residues. Per germline, CDR1 SGHRS and CDR2 YFSETQ. V shed 0 bases and J shed 4 bases, with 12 bases lying between them. The CDR3 nucleotides are TGCGCCAGCAGCTTGGTTCTGGGCAGGGCAGATACGCAGTATTTT. Its translation is CASSLVLGRADTQYF.

A single count supports this clone. The rearrangement links TRBV29-1 to TRBJ2-2, with 11 bases aligning to TRBD1. Germline CDR1 and CDR2: SQVTM and ANQGSEA. The junction had 3 bases not matched to a gene; V was cut back by 7 bases and J by 2 bases. There are 14 residues in the CDR3. CDR3 in DNA: TGCAGCGCCCGGACAGGGGGCAACACCGGGGAGCTGTTTTTT. Translating it yields CSARTGGNTGELFF.

The chain combines TRBV5-5 with TRBJ1-6; D not certain. This CDR3 has 15 residues. Germline V gene lookup returns CDR1 SGHKS and CDR2 YYEKEE (reference sequence). Trimming removed 2 bases at V and 2 bases at J, with 8 bases between. CDR3 DNA sequence: TGTGCCAGCAGCTTCACGGGGACCTATAATTCACCCCTCCACTTT. Translation gives CASSFTGTYNSPLHF.

The rearrangement links TRBV7-2 to TRBJ1-2; a possible D gene is TRBD1 (5 bases). V shed 2 bases and J shed 3 bases, with 13 bases lying between them. Germline CDR1 is SGHTA and CDR2 is FQGNSA. The CDR3 contains 15 residues. The CDR3 DNA reads as TGTGCCAGCAGCTTACAGGGAAAGGGGTACTATGGCTACACCTTC. This gives the protein CASSLQGKGYYGYTF.

The rearrangement links TRBV3-1 (or the pseudogene TRBV3-2) to TRBJ1-2; D gene ambiguous. The CDR3 length is 16 residues. Trimming removed 1 base from V and 5 bases from J, with 17 bases in between. Germline V CDR1 and CDR2: LGHDT, YNNKEL (reference sequence). The CDR3 loop reads CASSQASGGGRYGYTF. The CDR3 region has the DNA TGTGCCAGCAGCCAAGCGTCCGGAGGCGGTAGATATGGCTACACCTTC.

V and J are TRBV5-1 and TRBJ1-2, with D maybe TRBD1 (5 bases). V gave up 1 base and J gave up 6 bases, with 13 bases separating them. Per germline, CDR1 SGHRS and CDR2 YFSETQ. CDR3 length equals 14 residues. The CDR3 loop reads CASSLHIGADGYTF. The CDR3 DNA reads as TGCGCCAGCAGCTTGCATATTGGGGCTGATGGCTACACCTTC.

Only a few counts were recorded for this clone. The rearrangement uses TRBV5-6 and TRBJ1-2, with D possibly matching TRBD1 (6 bases). This CDR3 region has 15 residues. V was cut by 4 bases and J by 4 bases, with 17 bases left in between. CDR1 SGHDT and CDR2 YYEEEE come from the germline V gene. The CDR3 DNA sequence: TGTGCCAGCAGCCCTAGGACAGTGCGCTCCTATGGCTACACCTTC. This encodes CASSPRTVRSYGYTF.

This chain joins TRBV30 and TRBJ2-2; D not resolved. The CDR3 has 14 residues. V was pared by 0 bases and J by 6 bases, with 11 bases between. In germline, CDR1 is GTSNPN, CDR2 SVGIG (reference sequence). This chain's CDR3 is CAWSVTRAAGELFF. The CDR3 DNA is TGTGCCTGGAGTGTCACACGTGCTGCCGGGGAGCTGTTTTTT.

V usage is TRBV7-9 and J usage is TRBJ1-1; the D is unclear. The CDR3 runs to 14 residues. CDR1 is SEHNR and CDR2 is FQNEAQ in the germline V gene (reference sequence). V dropped 5 bases and J dropped 6 bases, with 16 bases sitting between them. For the CDR3, the DNA is TGTGCCAGCAGCCCGCGGATCGCGGCCGCTGAAGCTTTCTTT. It yields the protein CASSPRIAAAEAFF.

The chain carries TRBV19 and TRBJ1-4, with D perhaps matching TRBD1 (6 bases). The germline V gene has CDR1 LNHDA and CDR2 SQIVND (reference sequence). This CDR3 comprises 17 residues. V dropped 4 bases and J dropped 7 bases, with 22 bases sitting between them. Here the CDR3 DNA reads TGTGCCAGTAGTAGACGAACCCCCAGGGGCTTGAGTGAAAAACTGTTTTTT. This encodes CASSRRTPRGLSEKLFF.

The V call is TRBV6-5, the J call TRBJ1-2, with a possible D match to TRBD1 (6 bases). The length of the CDR3 is 14 residues. Looked up from germline, CDR1 is MNHEY and CDR2 is SVGAGI. Deletions cut 1 base from V and 7 bases from J, with 13 bases between. Written as DNA, the CDR3 is TGTGCCAGCAGTTACTACAGGGAACTGGGTGGCTACACCTTC. Translated: CASSYYRELGGYTF.

The CDR3 coding sequence is TGTGCCAGCAGCCAAGGTTACAGGGGGTCTAATACCGCTGAAGCTTTCTTT. This sequence encodes CASSQGYRGSNTAEAFF. The rearrangement joins TRBV3-1 (or the pseudogene TRBV3-2) to TRBJ1-1; 8 bases are shared with TRBD1. The V gene's germline CDR1 is LGHDT and CDR2 YNNKEL (reference sequence). The CDR3 has 17 amino acids. With 1 base clipped from V and 6 bases from J, the junction kept 13 bases outside the gene matches.

The chain recombines TRBV29-1 with TRBJ1-2, with D perhaps matching TRBD1 (6 bases). Germline V gene lookup returns CDR1 SQVTM and CDR2 ANQGSEA. Trimming took 4 bases from V and 7 from J, leaving 13 bases between them. This CDR3 region has 12 residues. CDR3 loop: CSVVLGAGGYTF. The DNA for the CDR3 is TGCAGCGTTGTCTTGGGGGCCGGTGGCTACACCTTC.

The chain uses TRBV29-1 and TRBJ2-3; a possible D gene is TRBD2 (6 bases). The V and J ends lost 5 bases and 4 bases respectively, with 10 bases between them. The CDR3 runs 12 residues. CDR1 SQVTM and CDR2 ANQGSEA come from the germline V gene. The CDR3 is CSVSKRADTQYF. DNA of the CDR3: TGCAGCGTTTCAAAGCGGGCAGATACGCAGTATTTT.

The V gene is TRBV6-5, the J gene TRBJ2-2; TRBD1 matches at 9 bases. The CDR3 is made up of 15 amino acids. Germline V gives CDR1 MNHEY, CDR2 SVGAGI. V lost 6 bases, J lost 0 bases, and 2 bases stayed unmatched. CDR3 DNA: TGTGCCAGCAGAAGACAGGGGGCGAACACCGGGGAGCTGTTTTTT. It codes for CASRRQGANTGELFF.

J is TRBJ2-3 and V is TRBV23-1, with TRBD2 identical over 7 bases. TRBV23-1 is assigned to the ORF class and has an uncertain function. The junction had 5 bases not matched to a gene; V was cut back by 8 bases and J by 0 bases. The CDR3 has 14 residues. The CDR3 region is CASGAGGSTDTQYF. DNA of the CDR3: TGCGCCAGCGGGGCCGGGGGGAGCACAGATACGCAGTATTTT.

The chain joins TRBV7-6 to TRBJ1-2; D gene unclear. Germline V gene lookup returns CDR1 SGHVS and CDR2 FNYEAQ. The length of the CDR3 is 14 residues. V was clipped by 5 bases and J by 8 bases, with 18 bases between them. As DNA, the CDR3 is TGTGCCAGCAGCCCCCCAACAGTTGGGAGAGGCTACACCTTC. It yields the protein CASSPPTVGRGYTF.

The rearrangement uses TRBV3-1 (or the pseudogene TRBV3-2) and TRBJ2-3; TRBD2 might be the D (7 bases). Trimming cost V 3 bases and J 2 bases, with 12 bases left between them. Per germline, CDR1 LGHDT and CDR2 YNNKEL (reference sequence). The CDR3 runs to 15 residues. The CDR3 DNA reads as TGTGCCAGCAGCCAGGGGGGGGGCTCCACAGATACGCAGTATTTT. It specifies CASSQGGGSTDTQYF.